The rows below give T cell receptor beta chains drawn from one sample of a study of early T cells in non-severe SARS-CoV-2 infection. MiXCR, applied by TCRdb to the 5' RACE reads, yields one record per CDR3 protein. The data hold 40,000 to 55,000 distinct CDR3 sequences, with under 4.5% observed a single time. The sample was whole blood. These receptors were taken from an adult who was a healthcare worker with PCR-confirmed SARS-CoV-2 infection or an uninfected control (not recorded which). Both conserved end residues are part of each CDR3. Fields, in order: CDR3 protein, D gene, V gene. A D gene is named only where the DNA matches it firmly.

CDR3aa: CASSFGDTYNEQFF
d_gene: .
v_gene: TRBV5-4

CDR3aa: CASSLEASGDEQFF
d_gene: TRBD2
v_gene: TRBV5-1

CDR3aa: CASSIQGTDTQYF
d_gene: .
v_gene: TRBV7-8

CDR3aa: CSASAQGQGSIGQYF
d_gene: TRBD1
v_gene: TRBV20-1

CDR3aa: CASSLDAAGPLETQYF
d_gene: .
v_gene: TRBV11-2

CDR3aa: CASSPKGPWDEQFF
d_gene: .
v_gene: TRBV27

CDR3aa: CSARITMTGEQFF
d_gene: .
v_gene: TRBV20-1

CDR3aa: CASSPGALTNEKLFF
d_gene: .
v_gene: TRBV28

CDR3aa: CASSPGTAYEQYF
d_gene: TRBD1
v_gene: TRBV18

CDR3aa: CASTHDRGRPNYNSNTGELFF
d_gene: TRBD1
v_gene: TRBV6-5

CDR3aa: CASSPFRTSTNTGELFF
d_gene: TRBD2
v_gene: TRBV12-3/TRBV12-4

CDR3aa: CASSDPGGIRTYEQFF
d_gene: .
v_gene: TRBV19

CDR3aa: CAISGRTGDITDTQYF
d_gene: TRBD1
v_gene: TRBV10-3

CDR3aa: CASSLTPAGGPETQYF
d_gene: TRBD2
v_gene: TRBV5-1

CDR3aa: CASSYSSRNTEAFF
d_gene: .
v_gene: TRBV6-6

CDR3aa: CASSPTGGGEQFF
d_gene: TRBD1
v_gene: TRBV11-1

CDR3aa: CASSPPPSRDEQFF
d_gene: .
v_gene: TRBV7-3

CDR3aa: CASSLSPLGEQFF
d_gene: .
v_gene: TRBV7-2

CDR3aa: CASGAGTEAFF
d_gene: .
v_gene: TRBV2

CDR3aa: CASSLGTGETQYF
d_gene: TRBD1
v_gene: TRBV12-3/TRBV12-4

CDR3aa: CASSLVSGGRTDTQYF
d_gene: TRBD2
v_gene: TRBV7-9

CDR3aa: CSASSSNTDTQYF
d_gene: .
v_gene: TRBV20-1

CDR3aa: CASKESSGLGTDTQYF
d_gene: TRBD2
v_gene: TRBV6-4

CDR3aa: CASSVVQGPYNEQFF
d_gene: TRBD1
v_gene: TRBV9